This T cell receptor (beta chain) was obtained from a study of blood T cell repertoires in COVID-19 (dated by TCRdb to the early 2020s). At the level of the whole study: Samples from collaborators originated in the United States, Italy and Spain and spanned both the acute and convalescent phases of COVID-19. The prospective study material was composed of cDNA or gDNA derived from T cells, B-cell-depleted T cells, or PBMCs. Subjects who had been exposed to COVID-19, were actively infected with it, or had recovered from it provided the deeply sampled blood TCRbeta repertoires that made up the dataset. A freely available public database, intended as a resource for researchers studying the immune response to SARS-CoV-2, is where the repertoires were released. Samples came from the ongoing ImmuneRACE study (first 160 participants) plus 1,254 subjects from 6 global collaborators. The sample metadata nearly always contained a de-identified subject ID, COVID-19 status, age in years and sex. HLA class I and class II types, where available, came from metadata supplied by the sample provider rather than from assay-based typing.

The collaborating institutions used their own protocols to collect whole blood in K2EDTA tubes. For TCRbeta analysis, collaborator samples were shipped as frozen whole blood, as isolated PBMCs, or as DNA extracted from either sample type. CDR1 and CDR2 are drawn from the germline V gene (reference sequence): GTSNPN, SVGIG. At the junction V is shortened by 2 bases and J by 2 bases, with 4 bases in between. The CDR3 runs 13 amino acids, cysteine and phenylalanine included. Only the CDR3 region is kept as DNA, spanning 39 bases read in frame from base 1. The table lists this clone with a few counts. It lacks a known antigen. Base qualities are missing; no much larger clone stands one base away. TCRbeta CDR3 regions were amplified from genomic DNA using the immunoSEQ Assay, a bias-controlled multiplex PCR. Processing in the source paper ran as follows. The number of nucleated cells in each sample was estimated by amplification of reference gene primers within the assay. Sequence reads were collapsed and filtered to measure the absolute abundance of every unique TCRbeta CDR3 rearrangement. For each sample, productive Simpson clonality was calculated as the square root of Simpson's diversity index across productive rearrangements. TCRdb obtained this table from immuneACCESS and retained in-frame rearrangements with V and J assigned. These tables miss some clones; where compared with another copy, unresolved V genes account for less than half of the shortfall, and the remainder is unexplained. V and J calls and clone size are copied from that table; D and trimming were computed from the DNA. This sample holds 80,000 or so clones; less than 90% were observed only once. The ten largest clonotypes hold 15% to 20% of the sample.

What the study reported, not specific to this receptor: The amount of clinical and demographic metadata varied by source and participant and was provided uncurated.

The V and J genes are TRBV30 and TRBJ1-6; the D gene is unclear. This TCR came from a human donor in a cohort sampled during active COVID-19. Sample: peripheral blood. The CDR3 region has the sequence CAWSIAYNSPLHF. The DNA sequence is as follows: TGTGCCTGGAGTATCGCCTATAATTCACCCCTCCACTTT. Outside the CDR3, residues come from the reference TRBV30 and TRBJ1-6 proteins, so the full variable domain is: SQTIHQWPATLVQPVGSPLSLECTVEGTSNPNLYWYRQAAGRGLQLLFYSVGIGQISSEVPQNLSASRPQDRQFILSSKKLLLSDSGFYLCAWSIAYNSPLHFGNGTRLTVT.